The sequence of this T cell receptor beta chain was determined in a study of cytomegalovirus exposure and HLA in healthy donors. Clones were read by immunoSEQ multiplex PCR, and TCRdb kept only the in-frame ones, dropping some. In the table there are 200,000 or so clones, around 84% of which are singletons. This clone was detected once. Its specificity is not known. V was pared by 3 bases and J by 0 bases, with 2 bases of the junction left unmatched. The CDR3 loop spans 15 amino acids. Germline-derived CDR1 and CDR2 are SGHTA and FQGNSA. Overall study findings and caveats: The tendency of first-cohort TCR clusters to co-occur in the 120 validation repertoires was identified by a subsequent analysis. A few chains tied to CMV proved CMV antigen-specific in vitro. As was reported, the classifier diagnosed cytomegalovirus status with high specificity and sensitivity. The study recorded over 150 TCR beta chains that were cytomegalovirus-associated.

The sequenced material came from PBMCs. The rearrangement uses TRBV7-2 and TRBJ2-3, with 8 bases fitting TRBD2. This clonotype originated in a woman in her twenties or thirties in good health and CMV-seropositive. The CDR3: CASSFTGGSTDTQYF. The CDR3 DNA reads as TGTGCCAGCAGCTTCACGGGGGGGAGCACAGATACGCAGTATTTT.